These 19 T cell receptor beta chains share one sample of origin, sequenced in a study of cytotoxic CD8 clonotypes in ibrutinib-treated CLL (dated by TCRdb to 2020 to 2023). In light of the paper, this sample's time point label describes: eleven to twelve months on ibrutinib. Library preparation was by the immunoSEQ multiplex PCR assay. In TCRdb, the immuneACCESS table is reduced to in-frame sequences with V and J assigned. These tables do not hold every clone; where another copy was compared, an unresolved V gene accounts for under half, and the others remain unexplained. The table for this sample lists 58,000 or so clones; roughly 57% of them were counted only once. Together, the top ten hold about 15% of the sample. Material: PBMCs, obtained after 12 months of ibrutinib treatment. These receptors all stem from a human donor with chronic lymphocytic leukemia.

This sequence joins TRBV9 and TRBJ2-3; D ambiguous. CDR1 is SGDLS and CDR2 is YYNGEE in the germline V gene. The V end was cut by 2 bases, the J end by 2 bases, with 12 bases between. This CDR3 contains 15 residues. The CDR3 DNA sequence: TGTGCCAGCAGCGTTACTAACCCTACCACAGATACGCAGTATTTT. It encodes CASSVTNPTTDTQYF.

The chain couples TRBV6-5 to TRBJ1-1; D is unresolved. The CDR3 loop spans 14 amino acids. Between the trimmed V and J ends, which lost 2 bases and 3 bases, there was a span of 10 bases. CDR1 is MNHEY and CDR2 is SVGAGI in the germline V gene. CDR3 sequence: CASSYVGSDTEAFF. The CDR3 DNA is TGTGCCAGCAGTTACGTCGGTTCGGACACTGAAGCTTTCTTT.

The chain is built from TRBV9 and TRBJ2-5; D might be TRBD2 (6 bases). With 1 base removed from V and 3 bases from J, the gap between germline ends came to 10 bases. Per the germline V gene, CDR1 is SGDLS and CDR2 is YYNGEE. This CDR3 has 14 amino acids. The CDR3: CASSVSGGKETQYF. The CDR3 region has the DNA TGTGCCAGCAGCGTATCTGGCGGGAAAGAGACCCAGTACTTC.

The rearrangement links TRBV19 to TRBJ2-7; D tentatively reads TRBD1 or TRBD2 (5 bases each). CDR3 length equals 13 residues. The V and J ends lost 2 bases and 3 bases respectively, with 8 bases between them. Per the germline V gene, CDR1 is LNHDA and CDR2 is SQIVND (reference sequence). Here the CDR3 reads CASSISRGYEQYF. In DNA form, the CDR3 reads TGTGCCAGTAGTATATCGAGGGGCTACGAGCAGTACTTC.

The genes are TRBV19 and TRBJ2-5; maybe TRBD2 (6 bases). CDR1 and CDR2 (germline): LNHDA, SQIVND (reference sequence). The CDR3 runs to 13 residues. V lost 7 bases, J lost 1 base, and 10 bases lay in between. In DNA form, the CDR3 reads TGTGCCAGTAACCGCGGGACCCAAGAGACCCAGTACTTC. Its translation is CASNRGTQETQYF.

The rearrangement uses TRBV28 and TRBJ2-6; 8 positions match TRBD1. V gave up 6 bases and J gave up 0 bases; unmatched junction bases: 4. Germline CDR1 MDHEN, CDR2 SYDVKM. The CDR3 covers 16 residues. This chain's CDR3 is CASRAGGVSGANVLTF. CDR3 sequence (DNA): TGTGCCAGCAGGGCAGGGGGCGTCTCTGGGGCCAACGTCCTGACTTTC.

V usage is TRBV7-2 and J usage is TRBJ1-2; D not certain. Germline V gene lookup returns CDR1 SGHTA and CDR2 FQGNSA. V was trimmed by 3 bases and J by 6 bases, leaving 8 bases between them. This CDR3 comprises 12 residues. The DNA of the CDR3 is TGTGCCAGCAGCTTTGTTGTAGATGGCTACACCTTC. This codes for CASSFVVDGYTF.

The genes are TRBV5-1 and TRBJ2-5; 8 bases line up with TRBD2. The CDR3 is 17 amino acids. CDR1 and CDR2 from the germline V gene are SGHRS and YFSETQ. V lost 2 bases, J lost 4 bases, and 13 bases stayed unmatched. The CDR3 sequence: CASSFGLAHVGGETQYF. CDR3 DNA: TGCGCCAGCAGCTTCGGACTAGCACACGTTGGGGGAGAGACCCAGTACTTC.

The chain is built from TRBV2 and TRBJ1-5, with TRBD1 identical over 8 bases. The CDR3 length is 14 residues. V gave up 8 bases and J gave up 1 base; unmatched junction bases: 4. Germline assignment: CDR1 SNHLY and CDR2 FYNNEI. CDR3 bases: TGTGCCAGCGGACAGGGAGGCAGCAATCAGCCCCAGCATTTT. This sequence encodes CASGQGGSNQPQHF.

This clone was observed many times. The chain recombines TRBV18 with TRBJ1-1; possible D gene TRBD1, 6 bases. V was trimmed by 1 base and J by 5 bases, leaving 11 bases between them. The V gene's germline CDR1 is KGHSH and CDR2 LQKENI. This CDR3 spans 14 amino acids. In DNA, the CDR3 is TGTGCCAGCTCACCACGGCCAGGGGAAACTGAAGCTTTCTTT. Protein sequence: CASSPRPGETEAFF.

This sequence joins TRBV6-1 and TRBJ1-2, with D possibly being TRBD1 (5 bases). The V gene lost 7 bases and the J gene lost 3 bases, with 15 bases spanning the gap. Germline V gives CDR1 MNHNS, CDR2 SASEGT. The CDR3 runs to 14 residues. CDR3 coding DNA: TGTGCCAGCATCACGACAGCCGCCCACTATGGCTACACCTTC. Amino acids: CASITTAAHYGYTF.

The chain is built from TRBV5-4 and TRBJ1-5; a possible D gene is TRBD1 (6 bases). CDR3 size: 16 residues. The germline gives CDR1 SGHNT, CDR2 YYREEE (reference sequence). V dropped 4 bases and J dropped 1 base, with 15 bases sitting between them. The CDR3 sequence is CASSQAGQGSNQPQHF. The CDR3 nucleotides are TGTGCCAGCAGCCAAGCTGGGCAGGGGAGCAATCAGCCCCAGCATTTT. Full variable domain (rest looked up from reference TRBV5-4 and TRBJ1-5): ETGVTQSPTHLIKTRGQQVTLRCSSQSGHNTVSWYQQALGQGPQFIFQYYREEENGRGNFPPRFSGLQFPNYSSELNVNALELDDSALYLCASSQAGQGSNQPQHFGDGTRLSIL.

This CDR3 reads CASSYSGGGELFF. CDR3 nucleotides: TGTGCCAGCAGTTACTCGGGTGGAGGGGAGCTGTTTTTT. The gene calls are TRBV6-5 and TRBJ2-2; D ambiguous. This CDR3 comprises 13 residues. Germline assignment: CDR1 MNHEY and CDR2 SVGAGI. The germline V and J ends were trimmed by 0 bases and 8 bases, with 7 bases remaining between them.

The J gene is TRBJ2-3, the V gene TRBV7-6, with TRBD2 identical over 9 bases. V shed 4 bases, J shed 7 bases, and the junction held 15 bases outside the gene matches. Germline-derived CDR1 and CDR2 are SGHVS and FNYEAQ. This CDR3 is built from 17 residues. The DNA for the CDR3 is TGTGCCAGCAGCTCCCCCTCCGCGGGGGGGCCGGCAAATACGCAGTATTTT. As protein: CASSSPSAGGPANTQYF.

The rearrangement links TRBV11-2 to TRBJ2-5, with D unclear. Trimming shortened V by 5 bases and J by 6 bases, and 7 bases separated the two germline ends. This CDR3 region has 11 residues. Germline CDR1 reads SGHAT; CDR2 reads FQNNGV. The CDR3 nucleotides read TGTGCCAGCAGCCCAGCAAAGACCCAGTACTTC. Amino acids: CASSPAKTQYF.

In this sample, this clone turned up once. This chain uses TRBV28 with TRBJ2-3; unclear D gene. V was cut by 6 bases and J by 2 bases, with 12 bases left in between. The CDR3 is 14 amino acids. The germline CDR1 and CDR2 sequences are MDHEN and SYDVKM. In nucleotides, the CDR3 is TGTGCCAGCAGGGCCTCGGTCCCCACAGATACGCAGTATTTT. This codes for CASRASVPTDTQYF. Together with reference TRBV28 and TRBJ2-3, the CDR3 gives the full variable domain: DVKVTQSSRYLVKRTGEKVFLECVQDMDHENMFWYRQDPGLGLRLIYFSYDVKMKEKGDIPEGYSVSREKKERFSLILESASTNQTSMYLCASRASVPTDTQYFGPGTRLTVL.

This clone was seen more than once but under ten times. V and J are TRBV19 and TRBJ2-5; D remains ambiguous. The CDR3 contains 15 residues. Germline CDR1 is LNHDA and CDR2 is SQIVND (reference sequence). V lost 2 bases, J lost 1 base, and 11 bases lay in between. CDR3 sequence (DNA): TGTGCCAGTAGTATACGTTTGGGGTCCCAAGAGACCCAGTACTTC. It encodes CASSIRLGSQETQYF.

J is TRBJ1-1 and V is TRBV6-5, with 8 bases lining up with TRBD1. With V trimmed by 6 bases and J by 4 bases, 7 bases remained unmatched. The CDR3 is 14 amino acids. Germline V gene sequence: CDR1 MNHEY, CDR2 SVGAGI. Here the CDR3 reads CASREGQGGTEAFF. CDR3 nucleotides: TGTGCCAGCAGGGAAGGACAGGGAGGCACTGAAGCTTTCTTT.

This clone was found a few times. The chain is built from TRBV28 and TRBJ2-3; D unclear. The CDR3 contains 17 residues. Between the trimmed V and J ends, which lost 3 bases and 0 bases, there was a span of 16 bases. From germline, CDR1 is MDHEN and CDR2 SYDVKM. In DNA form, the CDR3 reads TGTGCCAGCAGTTTGGGCCCCGACGGTTCTAGCACAGATACGCAGTATTTT. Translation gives CASSLGPDGSSTDTQYF.